The 6 T cell receptor beta chains reported below all come from one sample, sequenced in a study of blood T cell repertoires in COVID-19. The assay was immunoSEQ multiplex PCR, and TCRdb's table has in-frame clones only and misses some. The data show 200,000 to 250,000 clones, about 88% seen once. Sequencing was performed on PBMCs or T cells enriched from blood (not recorded which). The receptors were sampled from a woman between 25 and 40 years old who had recovered from COVID-19.

The V call is TRBV28, the J call TRBJ1-1, with 10 bases lining up with TRBD1. The CDR3 totals 12 residues. The V gene end was trimmed by 5 bases and the J gene end by 7 bases; junction bases not matched to a gene: 1. CDR1 and CDR2 from the germline V gene are MDHEN and SYDVKM. CDR3 loop: CASSGTGVEAFF. Here the CDR3 DNA reads TGTGCCAGCAGTGGGACAGGGGTTGAAGCTTTCTTT. The variable domain in full, with the rest retrieved from reference TRBV28 and TRBJ1-1, is DVKVTQSSRYLVKRTGEKVFLECVQDMDHENMFWYRQDPGLGLRLIYFSYDVKMKEKGDIPEGYSVSREKKERFSLILESASTNQTSMYLCASSGTGVEAFFGQGTRLTVV.

V gene TRBV5-1 combines with J gene TRBJ2-7; TRBD1 agrees at 10 bases. The V gene end was trimmed by 0 bases and the J gene end by 2 bases; junction bases not matched to a gene: 2. CDR1 and CDR2 from the germline V gene are SGHRS and YFSETQ. This CDR3 is built from 15 residues. This CDR3 reads CASSLGTGGAYEQYF. DNA for the CDR3: TGCGCCAGCAGCTTGGGGACAGGGGGTGCCTACGAGCAGTACTTC.

This chain joins TRBV27 and TRBJ2-7; 8 bases are shared with TRBD1. The CDR3 is 13 residues long. The germline gives CDR1 MNHEY, CDR2 SMNVEV (reference sequence). After removal of 5 bases from V and 5 bases from J, the junction contained 5 bases not matched to a gene. In DNA, the CDR3 is TGTGCCAGCAGTAGGACAGGGCGGAACGAGCAGTACTTC. Amino acid sequence: CASSRTGRNEQYF.

V and J are TRBV11-1 and TRBJ2-5, with 13 bases identical to TRBD2. The J segment lost 4 bases and the V segment lost 5 bases, leaving 4 bases of the junction unmatched. Germline-derived CDR1 and CDR2 are SGHAT and FQDESV (reference sequence). This CDR3 is 15 amino acids long. The CDR3 sequence is CASSRTSGGGETQYF. DNA of the CDR3: TGTGCCAGCAGCCGGACTAGCGGGGGAGGAGAGACCCAGTACTTC. The whole variable domain, filled in from reference TRBV11-1 and TRBJ2-5, reads EAEVAQSPRYKITEKSQAVAFWCDPISGHATLYWYRQILGQGPELLVQFQDESVVDDSQLPKDRFSAERLKGVDSTLKIQPAELGDSAMYLCASSRTSGGGETQYFGPGTRLLVL.

This sequence joins TRBV5-1 and TRBJ2-5; D is undetermined. Trimming left V 1 base short and J 0 bases short, with 7 bases between. CDR1 and CDR2 from the germline V gene are SGHRS and YFSETQ. This CDR3 region has 14 residues. CDR3 residues: CASSLTPNQETQYF. The CDR3 DNA reads as TGCGCCAGCAGCTTGACACCAAACCAAGAGACCCAGTACTTC.

This sequence joins TRBV13 and TRBJ1-2; 7 bases agree with TRBD1. CDR1 and CDR2 from the germline V gene are PRHDT and FYEKMQ (reference sequence). Trimming cost V 5 bases and J 6 bases; bases outside gene matches: 12. The CDR3 covers 15 residues. This chain's CDR3 is CASSLTSDRSDGYTF. CDR3 nucleotide sequence: TGTGCCAGCAGCCTTACCTCGGACAGGTCGGATGGCTACACCTTC.